A selection of T cell receptor beta chains follows, all from one sample in a study of spatial heterogeneity in lung cancer. TCRdb re-analysed the 5' RACE reads in MiXCR, keeping a single row per CDR3 protein. In the table there are approximately 17,000 distinct CDR3 sequences, about a fifth of which are singletons. The sequences come from PBMCs, collected at follow-up. These receptors originate from a male donor with early-stage non-small cell lung cancer. Both conserved end residues are part of each CDR3. A D gene is named only where the DNA matches it firmly. Clone size appears in some rows only: once, few, many, or a class for an expanded clone.

J gene,V gene,clone size,D gene,CDR3 protein,CDR3 DNA
TRBJ2-5,TRBV18,.,.,CASSEQGTRQETQYF,TGTGCCAGCTCAGAACAAGGGACACGACAAGAGACCCAGTACTTC
TRBJ2-1,TRBV4-1,few,.,CASSQVDLGLSYNEQFF,TGCGCCAGCAGCCAAGTCGATTTAGGGCTCTCATACAATGAGCAGTTCTTC
TRBJ1-2,TRBV5-1,.,.,CASSLEGHPLGNGYTF,TGCGCCAGCAGCTTGGAGGGACACCCCCTCGGGAATGGCTACACCTTC
TRBJ2-3,TRBV5-6,.,.,CASSMGATWGDTQYF,TGTGCCAGCAGCATGGGGGCCACTTGGGGAGATACGCAGTATTTT
TRBJ2-7,TRBV29-1,.,.,CSVVGLPGHSYEQYF,TGCAGCGTTGTGGGTTTGCCGGGACATAGTTACGAGCAGTACTTC
TRBJ2-7,TRBV4-1,few,.,CASSQAPTVSYEQYF,TGCGCCAGCAGCCAGGCCCCGACAGTTTCCTACGAGCAGTACTTC
TRBJ1-1,TRBV11-2,.,.,CASSSDGMNTEAFF,TGTGCCAGCAGCTCCGACGGCATGAACACTGAAGCTTTCTTT
TRBJ2-7,TRBV29-1,many,.,CSVEVDAPNEQYF,TGCAGCGTTGAAGTCGATGCCCCGAACGAGCAGTACTTC
TRBJ2-7,TRBV20-1,.,TRBD1,CSASRVQGVSEQYF,TGCAGTGCTAGTCGTGTGCAGGGGGTGAGCGAGCAGTACTTC
TRBJ1-1,TRBV7-9,.,.,CASSSPGANKGDTEAFF,TGTGCCAGCAGCTCACCGGGAGCCAATAAGGGGGACACTGAAGCTTTCTTT
TRBJ2-3,TRBV7-2,many,TRBD2,CASSPGLAGGRGADTQYF,TGTGCCAGCAGCCCGGGACTAGCGGGGGGCAGGGGGGCAGATACGCAGTATTTT
TRBJ2-5,TRBV5-1,few,.,CASSPLGRAKTQYF,TGCGCCAGCAGCCCTCTGGGCAGGGCGAAGACCCAGTACTTC
TRBJ2-4,TRBV6-2/TRBV6-3,few,.,CASRLGPAKNIQYF,TGTGCCAGCAGGCTTGGCCCCGCCAAAAACATTCAGTACTTC
TRBJ1-1,TRBV27,few,.,CASTLIFEGDAFF,TGTGCCAGCACCCTCATCTTTGAGGGGGACGCTTTCTTT
TRBJ2-2,TRBV20-1,.,TRBD1,CSALGQGNTGELFF,TGCAGTGCTCTGGGACAGGGTAACACCGGGGAGCTGTTTTTT
TRBJ2-5,TRBV4-3,few,.,CASSQDSLQTQYF,TGCGCCAGCAGCCAAGATTCCCTACAGACCCAGTACTTC
TRBJ1-5,TRBV18,medium-sized,.,CASSPPNRDNQPQHF,TGTGCCAGCTCACCACCGAACAGAGACAATCAGCCCCAGCATTTT
TRBJ1-5,TRBV2,.,.,CASSESLGSQPQHF,TGTGCCAGCAGTGAATCGTTGGGAAGCCAGCCCCAGCATTTT
TRBJ2-6,TRBV29-1,many,.,CSVVGERSSGANVLTF,TGCAGCGTTGTCGGGGAAAGATCCTCTGGGGCCAACGTCCTGACTTTC
TRBJ1-3,TRBV9,.,TRBD1,CASSPNLLGGYSGNTIYF,TGTGCCAGCAGCCCGAACCTCTTAGGGGGCTACTCTGGAAACACCATATATTTT
TRBJ2-3,TRBV4-1,many,.,CASSQDGPGGDVTQYF,TGCGCCAGCAGCCAAGATGGGCCCGGTGGGGATGTGACGCAGTATTTT
TRBJ2-7,TRBV5-1,few,TRBD1,CASRQGPYEQYF,TGCGCCAGCCGACAGGGCCCCTACGAGCAGTACTTC
TRBJ1-3,TRBV11-1,.,TRBD1,CASSHRQGTAGNTIYF,TGTGCCAGCAGCCACCGACAGGGGACGGCTGGAAACACCATATATTTT
TRBJ2-3,TRBV29-1,few,.,CSVALAYTQYF,TGCAGCGTCGCCCTAGCTTATACGCAGTATTTT
TRBJ1-5,TRBV4-3,.,.,CASSQDRNQPQHF,TGCGCCAGCAGCCAAGATCGAAATCAGCCCCAGCATTTT
TRBJ1-5,TRBV12-3/TRBV12-4,few,.,CASSLRGGLSNQPQHF,TGTGCCAGCAGTTTAAGAGGGGGACTTAGCAATCAGCCCCAGCATTTT
TRBJ2-1,TRBV20-1,medium-sized,TRBD2,CSARDIAGDYNEQFF,TGCAGTGCTAGGGATATAGCGGGGGACTACAATGAGCAGTTCTTC
TRBJ2-3,TRBV12-3/TRBV12-4,medium-sized,TRBD2,CASSYPLGGEAGGTDTQYF,TGTGCCAGCAGCTACCCGCTCGGGGGCGAAGCGGGGGGCACAGATACGCAGTATTTT
TRBJ2-7,TRBV3-1,many,.,CASSTPQGSISYEQYF,TGTGCCAGCAGCACCCCGCAGGGCTCCATCTCCTACGAGCAGTACTTC
TRBJ1-5,TRBV6-2/TRBV6-3,many,TRBD1,CASRTDRDPSLDQPQHF,TGTGCCAGCAGAACCGACAGGGACCCCTCACTCGATCAGCCCCAGCATTTT
TRBJ2-3,TRBV15,.,.,CATSRSTDTQYF,TGTGCCACCAGCAGAAGCACAGATACGCAGTATTTT
TRBJ2-3,TRBV12-3/TRBV12-4,medium-sized,.,CASSFTDTQYF,TGTGCCAGCAGTTTCACAGATACGCAGTATTTT
TRBJ2-1,TRBV25-1,.,TRBD2,CASSTGLAYYNEQFF,TGTGCCAGCAGTACAGGACTAGCGTACTACAATGAGCAGTTCTTC
TRBJ2-1,TRBV7-2,few,TRBD2,CASSLVRASGGYNEQFF,TGTGCCAGCAGCCTTGTTCGGGCTAGCGGGGGATACAATGAGCAGTTCTTC
TRBJ1-6,TRBV20-1,.,TRBD1,CSARAPGTGYNSPLHF,TGCAGTGCTAGAGCCCCGGGGACAGGGTATAATTCACCCCTCCACTTT
TRBJ1-5,TRBV12-3/TRBV12-4,.,TRBD1,CASSSFPRAGGGQPQHF,TGTGCCAGCAGTTCTTTCCCGCGGGCAGGGGGCGGTCAGCCCCAGCATTTT
TRBJ2-2,TRBV20-1,many,TRBD2,CSAKPGLARTGELFF,TGCAGTGCAAAACCGGGACTAGCGAGGACCGGGGAGCTGTTTTTT
TRBJ2-7,TRBV10-3,.,TRBD1,CAISDWTGGGYEQYF,TGTGCCATCAGTGACTGGACAGGGGGTGGTTACGAGCAGTACTTC
TRBJ1-1,TRBV20-1,.,.,CSARDPLGNTEAFF,TGCAGTGCTAGAGATCCTCTAGGCAACACTGAAGCTTTCTTT
TRBJ2-2,TRBV18,few,TRBD1,CASSPPRTGGLYTLPTGELFF,TGTGCCAGCTCACCACCGAGGACAGGGGGACTATATACCCTTCCCACCGGGGAGCTGTTTTTT
TRBJ2-1,TRBV2,.,.,CASNRDHYNEQFF,TGTGCCAGCAATCGGGATCACTACAATGAGCAGTTCTTC
TRBJ2-1,TRBV20-1,few,TRBD2,CSAPSLAGGSYNEQFF,TGCAGTGCGCCGAGCCTCGCGGGGGGGTCCTACAATGAGCAGTTCTTC
TRBJ2-1,TRBV29-1,few,TRBD2,CSPRAGNEQFF,TGCAGCCCCAGAGCGGGGAATGAGCAGTTCTTC
TRBJ2-5,TRBV12-3/TRBV12-4,medium-sized,TRBD1,CASSLQGAETQYF,TGTGCCAGCAGTTTACAGGGGGCGGAAACCCAGTACTTC
TRBJ2-5,TRBV7-6,many,.,CASSQLGVLVETQYF,TGTGCCAGCAGCCAACTGGGGGTCTTGGTGGAGACCCAGTACTTC
TRBJ2-7,TRBV5-6,many,.,CASSQRQAYWKEQYF,TGTGCCAGCAGCCAGCGCCAGGCCTACTGGAAGGAGCAGTACTTC
TRBJ2-5,TRBV7-2,.,TRBD2,CASSFQAGGQQETQYF,TGTGCCAGCAGCTTTCAAGCGGGGGGCCAGCAAGAGACCCAGTACTTC
TRBJ2-2,TRBV7-3,medium-sized,.,CASSMGFSGELFF,TGTGCCAGCAGCATGGGTTTCTCCGGGGAGCTGTTTTTT
TRBJ1-4,TRBV5-1,.,.,CASSLGYSGEKLFF,TGCGCCAGCAGCTTGGGGTATTCGGGTGAAAAACTGTTTTTT
TRBJ1-3,TRBV6-6,many,TRBD1,CASVGQGASGNTIYF,TGTGCCAGTGTGGGACAGGGGGCTTCTGGAAACACCATATATTTT
TRBJ2-3,TRBV15,many,.,CATSSHRTDTQYF,TGTGCCACCAGCAGCCACAGGACAGATACGCAGTATTTT
TRBJ2-7,TRBV11-1,few,.,CASSIRLSYEQYF,TGTGCCAGCAGCATACGGCTCTCCTACGAGCAGTACTTC
TRBJ2-1,TRBV7-7,.,TRBD2,CASSHGLAEYNEQFF,TGTGCTAGCAGCCACGGACTAGCGGAATACAATGAGCAGTTCTTC
TRBJ2-2,TRBV11-2,few,.,CASSFNLIAGELFF,TGTGCCAGCAGCTTCAACCTAATCGCCGGGGAGCTGTTTTTT
TRBJ1-1,TRBV5-4,many,.,CASSLMQENTEAFF,TGTGCCAGCAGCTTGATGCAGGAAAACACTGAAGCTTTCTTT
TRBJ2-7,TRBV7-9,.,.,CASSGGSYEQYF,TGTGCCAGCAGCGGCGGATCCTACGAGCAGTACTTC
TRBJ2-3,TRBV5-1,many,.,CASRRTPATDTQYF,TGCGCCAGCCGCCGAACACCGGCCACAGATACGCAGTATTTT
TRBJ1-5,TRBV19,.,TRBD1,CASSVRQGGQPQHF,TGTGCCAGTAGTGTACGACAGGGTGGTCAGCCCCAGCATTTT
TRBJ2-5,TRBV6-5,.,TRBD2,CASSPGLAANGETQYF,TGTGCCAGCAGCCCGGGACTAGCGGCCAATGGAGAGACCCAGTACTTC
TRBJ2-3,TRBV20-1,medium-sized,.,CSARQGDTQYF,TGCAGTGCTAGACAGGGGGATACGCAGTATTTT